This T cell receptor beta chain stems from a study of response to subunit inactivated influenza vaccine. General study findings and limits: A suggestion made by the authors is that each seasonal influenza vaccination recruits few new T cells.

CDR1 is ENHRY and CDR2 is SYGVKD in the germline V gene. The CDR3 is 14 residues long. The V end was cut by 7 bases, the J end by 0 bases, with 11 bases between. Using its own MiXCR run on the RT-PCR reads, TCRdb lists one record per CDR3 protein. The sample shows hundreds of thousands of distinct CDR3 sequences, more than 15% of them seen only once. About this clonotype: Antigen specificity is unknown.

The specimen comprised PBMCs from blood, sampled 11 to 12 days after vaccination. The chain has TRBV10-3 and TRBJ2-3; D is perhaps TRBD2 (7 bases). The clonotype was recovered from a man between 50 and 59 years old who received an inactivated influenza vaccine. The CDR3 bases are TGTGCCATCAACTCGGGGGGCAGCACAGATACGCAGTATTTT. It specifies CAINSGGSTDTQYF.